This T cell receptor beta chain was identified in a study of blood T cell repertoires in COVID-19. The wider study: The United States, Italy and Spain provided the acute and convalescent COVID-19 samples.

TCRdb's table, derived via immunoSEQ multiplex PCR, lists solely in-frame clones and lacks some. The repertoire has around 300,000 clones, just under 90% of them found once; the top ten carry roughly 1.9%. The CDR3 runs to 15 residues. Trimming pared 2 bases from V and 7 bases from J, leaving 17 bases between. CDR1 and CDR2 from the germline V gene are MNHEY and SVGAGI. The receptor was derived from a woman aged 55-70 years who had recovered from COVID-19. The chain joins TRBV6-5 to TRBJ2-5, with D unresolved. The sample consisted of PBMCs or T cells enriched from blood (not recorded which). CDR3 DNA: TGTGCCAGCAGTTACCCCTCCGACCGCGGCGGGACCCAGTACTTC. Translation gives CASSYPSDRGGTQYF.